These 22 T cell receptor beta chains were all obtained from the same sample, sequenced in a study of CD8+ T cells in alopecia areata. Documented treatment: oral pan-JAK inhibitor, 5-10 mg twice daily. After isolation, RNA underwent reverse transcription to generate cDNA as the sequencing template. Method: immunoSEQ multiplex PCR; TCRdb's copy keeps in-frame clones and lacks some. The sample lists roughly 110,000 clones, roughly 84% occurring once. The material sequenced was CD8+ T cells sorted from blood, taken at week 24, from a patient treated with tofacitinib. The receptors were sampled from a human donor with alopecia areata.

The V call is TRBV7-9, the J call TRBJ2-5; D is undetermined. This CDR3 has 14 amino acids. In germline, CDR1 is SEHNR, CDR2 FQNEAQ (reference sequence). Between the trimmed V and J ends, which lost 5 bases and 1 base, there was a span of 11 bases. Here the CDR3 reads CASSPDGRQETQYF. In DNA, the CDR3 is TGTGCCAGCAGCCCAGACGGCCGCCAAGAGACCCAGTACTTC.

V usage is TRBV19 and J usage is TRBJ2-2, with 7 nucleotides matching TRBD2. CDR3 length equals 19 residues. CDR1 and CDR2 from the germline V gene are LNHDA and SQIVND (reference sequence). The V and J ends lost 3 bases and 3 bases, in that order; junction bases with no gene match: 16. Here the CDR3 reads CASSMHGLRLAEHTGELFF. The CDR3 DNA is TGTGCCAGTAGTATGCATGGTCTACGGCTAGCGGAACACACCGGGGAGCTGTTTTTT.

The rearrangement uses TRBV4-2 and TRBJ1-4, with 8 bases lining up with TRBD1. The CDR3 length is 16 residues. With V trimmed by 1 base and J by 7 bases, 8 bases remained unmatched. Germline loops: CDR1 LGHNA, CDR2 YNFKEQ. The CDR3, as DNA: TGTGCCAGCAGCCAAGGGACAGGGAGGGGCAGTGAAAAACTGTTTTTT. Protein: CASSQGTGRGSEKLFF.

The chain has TRBV7-2 and TRBJ2-3; 7 bases agree with TRBD2. V lost 5 bases, J lost 2 bases, and 10 bases stayed unmatched. CDR1 and CDR2 (germline): SGHTA, FQGNSA. The CDR3 spans 16 residues. As DNA, the CDR3 is TGTGCCAGCAGCCCCTCTCTAGCGGATGCCACAGATACGCAGTATTTT. Translation gives CASSPSLADATDTQYF.

The chain recombines TRBV11-1 with TRBJ2-2, with D tentatively TRBD1 or TRBD2 (6 bases each). The CDR3 sequence is 16 residues long. Germline CDR1 SGHAT, CDR2 FQDESV (reference sequence). Trimming pared 0 bases from V and 7 bases from J, leaving 15 bases between. DNA of the CDR3: TGTGCCAGCAGCTTAGCGTGGGGGGCCGCAGGCGGGGAGCTGTTTTTT. The encoded protein is CASSLAWGAAGGELFF. The complete variable domain, with remaining parts taken from reference TRBV11-1 and TRBJ2-2, reads EAEVAQSPRYKITEKSQAVAFWCDPISGHATLYWYRQILGQGPELLVQFQDESVVDDSQLPKDRFSAERLKGVDSTLKIQPAELGDSAMYLCASSLAWGAAGGELFFGEGSRLTVL.

With regard to this clone: Without the conserved terminal phenylalanine or tryptophan, this CDR3 likely stems from a read error. J is TRBJ2-7 and V is TRBV9; D unresolved. The CDR3 is 15 amino acids. V dropped 1 base and J dropped 1 base, with 12 bases sitting between them. The germline V gene has CDR1 SGDLS and CDR2 YYNGEE. The CDR3 coding sequence is TGTGCCAGCAGCGTAAGGCCGAGCTCATCCTACGAGCAGTACCTC. It specifies CASSVRPSSSYEQYL.

The chain uses TRBV27 and TRBJ2-1, with a possible D match to TRBD2 (7 bases). This CDR3 comprises 15 residues. Deletions cut 7 bases from V and 0 bases from J, with 13 bases between. From germline, CDR1 is MNHEY and CDR2 SMNVEV (reference sequence). The CDR3 DNA reads TGTGCCAGCATGGGGGGCGGGAGCTCCTACAATGAGCAGTTCTTC. Translation: CASMGGGSSYNEQFF.

V usage is TRBV4-1 and J usage is TRBJ2-7; D may be TRBD1 (6 bases). V shed 3 bases and J shed 1 base, with 13 bases lying between them. Germline values: CDR1 MGHRA, CDR2 YSYEKL. This CDR3 has 15 residues. CDR3 coding DNA: TGCGCCAGCAGCCACCCCACAGGGACATCCTACGAGCAGTACTTC. Encoded protein: CASSHPTGTSYEQYF.

This clone was recorded once. V is TRBV5-4 and J is TRBJ2-1, with D perhaps given as TRBD1 or TRBD2 (5 bases each). Trimming removed 4 bases from V and 5 bases from J, with 13 bases in between. The CDR3 length is 14 residues. Germline V gives CDR1 SGHNT, CDR2 YYREEE (reference sequence). Here the CDR3 reads CASSRYSGHNEQFF. The CDR3, as DNA: TGTGCCAGCAGCCGCTATTCGGGACACAATGAGCAGTTCTTC.

J is TRBJ1-6 and V is TRBV2; weak D call: TRBD1 (5 bases). CDR1 SNHLY and CDR2 FYNNEI come from the germline V gene. This CDR3 has 16 residues. V was clipped by 4 bases and J by 2 bases, with 12 bases between them. The CDR3 DNA sequence: TGTGCCAGCAGTGTCACAGGCGAAACCTATAATTCACCCCTCCACTTT. Translated, it gives CASSVTGETYNSPLHF.

V usage is TRBV6-1 and J usage is TRBJ2-7; possible D gene TRBD2, 5 bases. Germline loops: CDR1 MNHNS, CDR2 SASEGT. Trimming removed 6 bases at V and 3 bases at J, with 18 bases between. This CDR3 has 15 amino acids. The CDR3 DNA follows: TGTGCCAGCAGGCCGGGGTTCGGGGATCTCTACGAGCAGTACTTC. Translated, it gives CASRPGFGDLYEQYF.

The chain links TRBV29-1 to TRBJ2-4, with 10 nucleotides matching TRBD1. V dropped 5 bases and J dropped 8; count of bases not matched to a gene: 6. The CDR3 runs 13 residues. CDR1 and CDR2 from the germline V gene are SQVTM and ANQGSEA. The chain's CDR3 is CSVQDRGADIQYF. CDR3 bases: TGCAGCGTTCAGGACAGGGGGGCGGACATTCAGTACTTC.

The chain employs TRBV14 and TRBJ1-1, with D perhaps TRBD1 (6 bases). This CDR3 contains 13 residues. The germline CDR1 and CDR2 sequences are SGHDN and FVKESK. V lost 7 bases, J lost 4 bases, and 13 bases lay in between. The chain's CDR3 is CASTTTGRTEAFF. The CDR3 DNA is TGTGCCAGCACCACTACAGGGCGCACTGAAGCTTTCTTT.

This clone was seen once. The genes are TRBV10-2 and TRBJ2-3, with 7 bases fitting TRBD2. V lost 0 bases and J lost 3; bases outside the gene matches: 3. The germline gives CDR1 WSHSY, CDR2 SAAADI. The CDR3 is 15 amino acids. CDR3 in amino acids: CASSESAGVTDTQYF. For the CDR3, the DNA is TGCGCCAGCAGTGAGTCGGCGGGGGTGACAGATACGCAGTATTTT.

This rearrangement joins TRBV19 to TRBJ1-1, with D perhaps TRBD1 (5 bases). Germline lookup yields CDR1 LNHDA and CDR2 SQIVND (reference sequence). This CDR3 is built from 13 residues. The V end was cut by 7 bases, the J end by 4 bases, with 13 bases between. CDR3 sequence (DNA): TGTGCCAGTACCAGGGATCTTGGCACTGAAGCTTTCTTT. This translates into CASTRDLGTEAFF.

The chain carries TRBV2 and TRBJ2-3, with 7 bases that match TRBD2. From germline, CDR1 is SNHLY and CDR2 FYNNEI. The V and J ends lost 6 bases and 2 bases, in that order; junction bases with no gene match: 17. There are 18 residues in the CDR3. The CDR3 bases are TGTGCCAGCAGGCCCCTCGGGACTACATCATATCTCACAGATACGCAGTATTTT. Protein: CASRPLGTTSYLTDTQYF.

The sample holds a few counts of this clone. V usage is TRBV4-1 and J usage is TRBJ2-1; 11 positions match TRBD2. The CDR3 spans 18 residues. Germline V gene sequence: CDR1 MGHRA, CDR2 YSYEKL. Trimming took 3 bases from V and 0 from J; bases not matched to a gene: 7. In DNA, the CDR3 is TGCGCCAGCAGCCAGTTTCTAGCGGGGGGAAGCTCCTACAATGAGCAGTTCTTC. It specifies CASSQFLAGGSSYNEQFF.

The chain is built from TRBV27 and TRBJ1-6; a weak D match, TRBD1 (6 bases). V lost 6 bases and J 8 bases, leaving 11 bases between the germline ends. The CDR3 is made up of 13 amino acids. Germline-derived CDR1 and CDR2 are MNHEY and SMNVEV (reference sequence). DNA of the CDR3: TGTGCCAGCAGGCAGGGGAACCATTCACCCCTCCACTTT. This translates into CASRQGNHSPLHF.

The chain employs TRBV7-9 and TRBJ2-2; D unresolved. Trimming pared 5 bases from V and 7 bases from J, leaving 11 bases between. Germline V gene sequence: CDR1 SEHNR, CDR2 FQNEAQ (reference sequence). The CDR3 has 13 residues. The CDR3 nucleotides read TGTGCCAGCAGCCCCGGACGTGGCGGGGAGCTGTTTTTT. It is translated as CASSPGRGGELFF.

The CDR3 spells CASSSSGQGIYEQYF. CDR3 in DNA: TGTGCCAGCAGCTCTTCGGGACAGGGTATCTACGAGCAGTACTTC. The chain combines TRBV13 with TRBJ2-7; 9 nucleotides match TRBD1. Germline loops: CDR1 PRHDT, CDR2 FYEKMQ (reference sequence). The CDR3 totals 15 residues. The V and J ends lost 4 bases and 3 bases, in that order; junction bases with no gene match: 7.

In nucleotides, the CDR3 is TGCGCCAGCAGCCCCGTCAGAGCCCCTCAAGAGACCCAGTACTTC. It is translated as CASSPVRAPQETQYF. The rearrangement joins TRBV4-1 to TRBJ2-5, with D unclear. This CDR3 has 15 amino acids. Germline CDR1 is MGHRA and CDR2 is YSYEKL. Trimming shortened V by 4 bases and J by 2 bases, and 14 bases separated the two germline ends.

This clone was counted a single time. This rearrangement joins TRBV4-1 to TRBJ2-7; D remains unclear. Germline V gene sequence: CDR1 MGHRA, CDR2 YSYEKL. V was cut by 0 bases and J by 1 base, with 10 bases left in between. The CDR3 covers 15 residues. The CDR3 DNA reads TGCGCCAGCAGCCAAGATACTCGGACGTCCTACGAGCAGTACTTC. Translating gives CASSQDTRTSYEQYF.